Below are 24 T cell receptor beta chains sequenced from a single sample in a study of TIL therapy for anti-PD-1-resistant metastatic lung cancer (dated by TCRdb to the early 2020s). Using bias-controlled multiplex PCR with the immunoSEQ v3 hsTCRB kit, the TCR beta CDR3 regions were amplified from genomic DNA. Imported from immuneACCESS, the table was reduced by TCRdb to in-frame sequences with V and J called. These copies leave out some clones; in studies compared against another copy, an unresolved V gene accounts for under half, and the cause of the remainder is not known. The sample table records about 19,000 clones; around 79% of these occur just once. Of the sample, 7% to 9% falls within the top ten clones. The intended sense of this specimen's time point label: pre-treatment sample, taken before nivolumab and TIL therapy. The sequenced sample was blood, obtained at baseline. These TCRs come from a person between 25 and 80 years old with non-small cell lung cancer.

The chain has TRBV6-6 and TRBJ1-5; D is ambiguous. This CDR3 has 15 amino acids. The V end lost 4 bases, the J end lost 2 bases, and 12 bases lay between the germline ends. Germline V gene data show CDR1 as MNHNY and CDR2 as SVGAGI (reference sequence). The CDR3 loop is CASSSPDDGNQPQHF. CDR3 DNA sequence: TGTGCCAGCAGTTCCCCGGACGACGGCAATCAGCCCCAGCATTTT.

The rearrangement joins TRBV7-6 to TRBJ2-5; TRBD2 matches at 11 bases. CDR1 and CDR2 from the germline V gene are SGHVS and FNYEAQ. CDR3 size: 17 residues. The ends lost 4 bases at V and 5 bases at J; junction bases unmatched: 12. The CDR3 is CASSSLISASGRETQYF. The CDR3 DNA follows: TGTGCCAGCAGCTCTCTCATTTCGGCTAGCGGGAGGGAGACCCAGTACTTC.

V gene TRBV5-1 combines with J gene TRBJ2-2; D is unclear. Germline V gives CDR1 SGHRS, CDR2 YFSETQ. The CDR3 length is 15 residues. Trimming took 0 bases from V and 4 from J, leaving 10 bases between them. The CDR3 region is CASSLAVASTGELFF. Written as DNA, the CDR3 is TGCGCCAGCAGCTTGGCCGTAGCAAGCACCGGGGAGCTGTTTTTT. The full variable domain, with the rest looked up from reference TRBV5-1 and TRBJ2-2, is KAGVTQTPRYLIKTRGQQVTLSCSPISGHRSVSWYQQTPGQGLQFLFEYFSETQRNKGNFPGRFSGRQFSNSRSEMNVSTLELGDSALYLCASSLAVASTGELFFGEGSRLTVL.

This sequence joins TRBV5-1 and TRBJ1-1, with 8 bases lining up with TRBD1. After removal of 3 bases from V and 4 bases from J, the junction contained 5 bases not matched to a gene. The CDR3 contains 14 residues. Germline V gene data show CDR1 as SGHRS and CDR2 as YFSETQ. The CDR3 DNA reads as TGCGCCAGCAGCTATTTACAGGGGGGCACTGAAGCTTTCTTT. Translated: CASSYLQGGTEAFF. Full variable domain (remainder filled in from reference TRBV5-1 and TRBJ1-1): KAGVTQTPRYLIKTRGQQVTLSCSPISGHRSVSWYQQTPGQGLQFLFEYFSETQRNKGNFPGRFSGRQFSNSRSEMNVSTLELGDSALYLCASSYLQGGTEAFFGQGTRLTVV.

The V call is TRBV11-2, the J call TRBJ2-3, with TRBD2 matching 7 bases. This CDR3 is built from 12 residues. V was clipped by 5 bases and J by 10 bases; unmatched bases: 6. Per germline, CDR1 SGHAT and CDR2 FQNNGV. DNA of the CDR3: TGTGCCAGCAGCCTACAGCGGGAAGCGCAGTATTTT. This translates into CASSLQREAQYF.

J is TRBJ1-5 and V is TRBV3-1 (or the pseudogene TRBV3-2), with D perhaps matching TRBD1 (5 bases). The V end was cut by 4 bases, the J end by 3 bases, with 10 bases between. The CDR3 extends over 14 amino acids. The germline CDR1 and CDR2 sequences are LGHDT and YNNKEL (reference sequence). CDR3 protein: CASSRTGHNQPQHF. DNA of the CDR3: TGTGCCAGCAGCCGTACAGGACACAATCAGCCCCAGCATTTT.

The V gene is TRBV6-1, the J gene TRBJ2-7; 7 bases are a match to TRBD2. The J segment lost 4 bases and the V segment lost 2 bases, leaving 8 bases of the junction unmatched. The CDR3 has 15 residues. Germline V gene data show CDR1 as MNHNS and CDR2 as SASEGT. The CDR3 is CASSEREAVGYEQYF. CDR3 bases: TGTGCCAGCAGTGAACGGGAGGCCGTAGGATACGAGCAGTACTTC.

The V gene is TRBV6-1, the J gene TRBJ2-3; D may be TRBD2 (6 bases). Germline assignment: CDR1 MNHNS and CDR2 SASEGT. The CDR3 sequence is 16 residues long. V was trimmed by 3 bases and J by 0 bases, leaving 13 bases between them. CDR3 loop: CASSDPGGVSTDTQYF. For the CDR3, the DNA is TGTGCCAGCAGTGATCCGGGCGGGGTCAGCACAGATACGCAGTATTTT.

The gene calls are TRBV6-1 and TRBJ2-7; TRBD2 aligns across 8 bases. Germline V gene lookup returns CDR1 MNHNS and CDR2 SASEGT. With V trimmed by 0 bases and J by 3 bases, 1 base remained unmatched. The CDR3 runs to 14 residues. The CDR3: CASSEASGVYEQYF. The CDR3 DNA reads TGTGCCAGCAGTGAAGCTAGCGGGGTCTACGAGCAGTACTTC.

The V and J genes are TRBV3-1 (or the pseudogene TRBV3-2) and TRBJ2-1; 8 bases line up with TRBD2. Germline values: CDR1 LGHDT, CDR2 YNNKEL (reference sequence). The CDR3 extends over 12 amino acids. This CDR3 is CAAGGTYNEQFF. The CDR3 DNA reads TGTGCGGCGGGGGGCACCTACAATGAGCAGTTCTTC.

This clone was detected only once. The chain uses TRBV18 and TRBJ2-2, with 7 bases that match TRBD2. Germline loops: CDR1 KGHSH, CDR2 LQKENI. The V segment lost 8 bases and the J segment 2 bases; nucleotides outside the gene matches: 8. This CDR3 has 15 residues. The CDR3 DNA follows: TGTGCCAGCCACCTTTTAGCGGGTAACACCGGGGAGCTGTTTTTT. Its protein is CASHLLAGNTGELFF. The whole variable domain, filled in from reference TRBV18 and TRBJ2-2, reads NAGVMQNPRHLVRRRGQEARLRCSPMKGHSHVYWYRQLPEEGLKFMVYLQKENIIDESGMPKERFSAEFPKEGPSILRIQQVVRGDSAAYFCASHLLAGNTGELFFGEGSRLTVL.

In this sample, this clone turned up a few times. The V gene is TRBV5-4, the J gene TRBJ2-1, with 9 bases aligning to TRBD1. Trimming took 1 base from V and 1 from J; bases not matched to a gene: 9. Germline loops: CDR1 SGHNT, CDR2 YYREEE (reference sequence). This CDR3 is built from 18 residues. The CDR3 nucleotides read TGTGCCAGCAGCTTGACGGACAGGGGTGATGGATCCTACAATGAGCAGTTCTTC. Its translation is CASSLTDRGDGSYNEQFF. Using reference TRBV5-4 and TRBJ2-1 for the parts outside the CDR3, the full variable domain is ETGVTQSPTHLIKTRGQQVTLRCSSQSGHNTVSWYQQALGQGPQFIFQYYREEENGRGNFPPRFSGLQFPNYSSELNVNALELDDSALYLCASSLTDRGDGSYNEQFFGPGTRLTVL.

The chain combines TRBV5-1 with TRBJ2-7, with 8 bases identical to TRBD2. CDR1 is SGHRS and CDR2 is YFSETQ in the germline V gene. The CDR3 contains 18 residues. V dropped 5 bases and J dropped 1; count of bases not matched to a gene: 17. DNA for the CDR3: TGCGCCAGCAGACCTACCCTACGGGGACCGGGGGGGTCCTACGAGCAGTACTTC. Translating gives CASRPTLRGPGGSYEQYF. The whole variable domain, remainder taken from reference TRBV5-1 and TRBJ2-7, is KAGVTQTPRYLIKTRGQQVTLSCSPISGHRSVSWYQQTPGQGLQFLFEYFSETQRNKGNFPGRFSGRQFSNSRSEMNVSTLELGDSALYLCASRPTLRGPGGSYEQYFGPGTRLTVT.

The chain couples TRBV5-4 to TRBJ2-1; 9 nucleotides line up with TRBD1. Unmatched junction bases numbered 1, after V lost 0 bases and J lost 3 bases. CDR3 size: 15 residues. Germline V lookup: CDR1 SGHNT, CDR2 YYREEE (reference sequence). CDR3 sequence (DNA): TGTGCCAGCAGCTTGGTGACAGGGGGCTACAATGAGCAGTTCTTC. Its translation: CASSLVTGGYNEQFF.

This rearrangement joins TRBV28 to TRBJ2-7; tentative D call: TRBD1 (6 bases). V lost 1 base, J lost 2 bases, and 9 bases lay in between. This CDR3 region has 14 residues. Germline lookup yields CDR1 MDHEN and CDR2 SYDVKM. The CDR3 coding sequence is TGTGCCAGCAGTTTATTTTGGGGGCCCTACGAGCAGTACTTC. Its translation: CASSLFWGPYEQYF.

This chain links TRBV25-1 with TRBJ2-3; possibly TRBD1 for D (6 bases). This CDR3 comprises 11 residues. The V end lost 8 bases, the J end lost 5 bases, and 8 bases lay between the germline ends. Germline assignment: CDR1 MGHDK and CDR2 SYGVNS. CDR3 protein: CASARGDTQYF. In nucleotides, the CDR3 is TGTGCCAGCGCCAGGGGAGATACGCAGTATTTT.

This chain joins TRBV9 and TRBJ2-3; D ambiguous. Germline assignment: CDR1 SGDLS and CDR2 YYNGEE. The CDR3 runs to 14 residues. Trimming pared 0 bases from V and 3 bases from J, leaving 8 bases between. The CDR3 DNA sequence: TGTGCCAGCAGCGTAGGTTCAGCTACAGATACGCAGTATTTT. It codes for CASSVGSATDTQYF.

This clone has more than one count but fewer than ten. The chain combines TRBV27 with TRBJ1-2; D is perhaps TRBD1 (5 bases). The length of the CDR3 is 14 residues. The germline V gene encodes CDR1 MNHEY and CDR2 SMNVEV (reference sequence). Trimming removed 8 bases from V and 0 bases from J, with 13 bases in between. CDR3 coding DNA: TGTGCCAGCGCCCCCCGGGGGGCTAACTATGGCTACACCTTC. Protein product: CASAPRGANYGYTF.

The chain has TRBV9 and TRBJ2-5, with a weak D call TRBD1 (7 bases). Germline assignment: CDR1 SGDLS and CDR2 YYNGEE. The CDR3 has 17 amino acids. Deletions cut 5 bases from V and 4 bases from J, with 24 bases between. The CDR3 here is CASSPSIGTVGGETQYF. CDR3 DNA sequence: TGTGCCAGCAGTCCCTCCATTGGGACAGTGGGGGGAGAGACCCAGTACTTC.

This chain connects TRBV30 to TRBJ2-3; 9 nucleotides match TRBD2. J gave up 2 bases and V 5 bases, and 8 bases lay outside the gene matches. The CDR3 loop spans 15 amino acids. CDR1 is GTSNPN, CDR2 SVGIG, per germline (reference sequence). The CDR3 loop is CAWGRASGTTDTQYF. In DNA form, the CDR3 reads TGTGCCTGGGGCAGGGCTAGCGGGACCACAGATACGCAGTATTTT.

A few counts support this clone. The chain uses TRBV27 and TRBJ2-2; maybe TRBD2 (5 bases). There are 14 residues in the CDR3. V was clipped by 6 bases and J by 2 bases, with 10 bases between them. Per germline, CDR1 MNHEY and CDR2 SMNVEV (reference sequence). The DNA of the CDR3 is TGTGCCAGCAGACCTCGACTAAACACCGGGGAGCTGTTTTTT. This gives the protein CASRPRLNTGELFF.

The rearrangement uses TRBV5-1 and TRBJ2-5; TRBD2 matches 11 bases. The length of the CDR3 is 14 residues. Unmatched junction bases numbered 2, after V lost 5 bases and J lost 2 bases. The germline V gene has CDR1 SGHRS and CDR2 YFSETQ. Here the CDR3 DNA reads TGCGCCAGCAGGGCTAGCGGGGGGCAAGAGACCCAGTACTTC. Its protein product is CASRASGGQETQYF.

The V call is TRBV7-9, the J call TRBJ2-1, with D unresolved. V lost 3 bases and J lost 0, with 6 bases in between. The CDR3 contains 14 residues. CDR1 SEHNR and CDR2 FQNEAQ come from the germline V gene (reference sequence). The CDR3 region is CASSLGSSYNEQFF. The CDR3 DNA reads as TGTGCCAGCAGCTTGGGTAGCTCCTACAATGAGCAGTTCTTC. Full variable domain (missing parts from reference TRBV7-9 and TRBJ2-1): DTGVSQNPRHKITKRGQNVTFRCDPISEHNRLYWYRQTLGQGPEFLTYFQNEAQLEKSRLLSDRFSAERPKGSFSTLEIQRTEQGDSAMYLCASSLGSSYNEQFFGPGTRLTVL.

Only a few counts were recorded for this clone. The chain combines TRBV2 with TRBJ2-1; TRBD1 aligns across 9 bases. The J segment lost 5 bases and the V segment lost 0 bases, leaving 8 bases of the junction unmatched. CDR3 length equals 17 residues. Germline lookup yields CDR1 SNHLY and CDR2 FYNNEI. This chain's CDR3 is CASSEALGWDRDNEQFF. CDR3 DNA sequence: TGTGCCAGCAGTGAAGCGCTTGGATGGGACAGGGACAATGAGCAGTTCTTC.